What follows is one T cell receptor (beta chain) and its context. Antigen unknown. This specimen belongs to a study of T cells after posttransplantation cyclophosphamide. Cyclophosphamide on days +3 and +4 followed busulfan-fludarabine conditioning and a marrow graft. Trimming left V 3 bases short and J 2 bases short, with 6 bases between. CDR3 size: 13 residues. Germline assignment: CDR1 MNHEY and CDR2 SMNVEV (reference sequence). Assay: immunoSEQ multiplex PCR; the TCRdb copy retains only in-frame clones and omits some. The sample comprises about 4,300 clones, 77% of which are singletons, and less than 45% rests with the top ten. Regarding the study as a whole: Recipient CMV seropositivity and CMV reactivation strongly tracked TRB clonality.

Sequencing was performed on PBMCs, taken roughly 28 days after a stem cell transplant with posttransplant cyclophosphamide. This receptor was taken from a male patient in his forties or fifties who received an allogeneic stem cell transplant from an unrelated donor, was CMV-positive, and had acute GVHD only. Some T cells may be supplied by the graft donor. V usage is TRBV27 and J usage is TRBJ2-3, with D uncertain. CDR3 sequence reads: CASSFRVTDTQYF. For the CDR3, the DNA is TGTGCCAGCAGTTTTCGGGTCACAGATACGCAGTATTTT.